Given below is one TCR beta chain in context. The source of the sample is a study of blood T cell repertoires in COVID-19. Study as a whole: The United States, Italy and Spain provided the acute and convalescent COVID-19 samples.

Germline lookup yields CDR1 LGHNA and CDR2 YNFKEQ. The CDR3 is 17 amino acids. V shed 6 bases and J 4 bases; nucleotides not matched to a gene: 9. Original analysis: The authors estimated nucleated cell counts from reference gene primer amplification. Using immunoSEQ multiplex PCR, the repertoire was profiled, and TCRdb retains in-frame clones only, with some absent. V and J calls and clone size are those listed in that table; D and trimming were worked out from the DNA. This table holds about 49,000 clones, 84% found once. Sequenced sample: peripheral blood. The chain employs TRBV4-2 and TRBJ2-3, with TRBD2 identical over 14 bases. The receptor comes from a man in his fifties with acute or convalescent COVID-19. The CDR3 sequence is CASSERGLAGVSDTQYF. CDR3 nucleotide sequence: TGTGCCAGCAGTGAGAGGGGACTAGCGGGAGTCTCAGATACGCAGTATTTT.